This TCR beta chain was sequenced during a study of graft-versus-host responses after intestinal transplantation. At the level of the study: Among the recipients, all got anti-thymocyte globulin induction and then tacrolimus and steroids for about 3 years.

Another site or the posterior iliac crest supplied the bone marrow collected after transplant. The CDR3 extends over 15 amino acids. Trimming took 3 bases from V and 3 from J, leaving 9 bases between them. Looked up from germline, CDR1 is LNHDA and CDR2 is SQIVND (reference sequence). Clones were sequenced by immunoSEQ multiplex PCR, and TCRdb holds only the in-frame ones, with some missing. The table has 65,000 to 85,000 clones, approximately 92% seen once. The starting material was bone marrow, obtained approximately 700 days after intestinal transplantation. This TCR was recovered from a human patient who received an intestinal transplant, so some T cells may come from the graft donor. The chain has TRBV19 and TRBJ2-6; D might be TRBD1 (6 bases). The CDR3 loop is CASSIWGLGANVLTF. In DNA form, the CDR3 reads TGTGCCAGTAGTATTTGGGGGCTTGGGGCCAACGTCCTGACTTTC.